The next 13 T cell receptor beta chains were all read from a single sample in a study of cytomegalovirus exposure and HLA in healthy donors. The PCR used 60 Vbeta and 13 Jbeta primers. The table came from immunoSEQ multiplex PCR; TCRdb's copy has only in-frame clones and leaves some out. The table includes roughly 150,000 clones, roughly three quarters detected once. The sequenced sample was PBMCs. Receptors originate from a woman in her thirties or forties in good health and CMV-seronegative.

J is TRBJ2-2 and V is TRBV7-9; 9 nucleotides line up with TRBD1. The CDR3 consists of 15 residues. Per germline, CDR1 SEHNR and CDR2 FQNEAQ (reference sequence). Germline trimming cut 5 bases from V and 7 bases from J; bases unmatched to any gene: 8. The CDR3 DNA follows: TGTGCCAGCAGCCGGGGGACAGGGAATGGCGGGGAGCTGTTTTTT. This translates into CASSRGTGNGGELFF. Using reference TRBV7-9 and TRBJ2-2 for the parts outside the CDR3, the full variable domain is DTGVSQNPRHKITKRGQNVTFRCDPISEHNRLYWYRQTLGQGPEFLTYFQNEAQLEKSRLLSDRFSAERPKGSFSTLEIQRTEQGDSAMYLCASSRGTGNGGELFFGEGSRLTVL.

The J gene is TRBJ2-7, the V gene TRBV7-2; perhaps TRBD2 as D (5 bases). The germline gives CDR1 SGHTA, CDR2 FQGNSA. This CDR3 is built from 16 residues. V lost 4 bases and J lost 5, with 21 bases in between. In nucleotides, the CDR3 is TGTGCCAGCAGCTCCCTCCGAGCGGCGGTCCGGGACGAGCAGTACTTC. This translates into CASSSLRAAVRDEQYF.

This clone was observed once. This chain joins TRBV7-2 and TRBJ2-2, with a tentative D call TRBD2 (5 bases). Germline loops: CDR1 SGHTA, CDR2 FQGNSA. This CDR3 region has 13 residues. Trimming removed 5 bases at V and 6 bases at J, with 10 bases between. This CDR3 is CASSPPGSGELFF. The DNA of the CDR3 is TGTGCCAGCAGCCCACCGGGGTCCGGGGAGCTGTTTTTT.

CDR3: CASSLGSFYEQYF. CDR3 DNA sequence: TGTGCCAGCAGCTTAGGCAGTTTCTACGAGCAGTACTTC. V and J are TRBV7-8 and TRBJ2-7; D gene uncertain. The germline gives CDR1 SGHVS, CDR2 FQNEAQ. The ends were cut back, 1 base at V and 3 bases at J, with 7 bases in the middle. This CDR3 has 13 amino acids. The full variable domain, in which reference TRBV7-8 and TRBJ2-7 provide the parts outside the CDR3, is GAGVSQSPRYKVAKRGQDVALRCDPISGHVSLFWYQQALGQGPEFLTYFQNEAQLDKSGLPSDRFFAERPEGSVSTLKIQRTQQEDSAVYLCASSLGSFYEQYFGPGTRLTVT.

CDR3 protein: CASSLGETSTDTQYF. As DNA, the CDR3 is TGTGCCAGCAGCTTAGGCGAAACTAGCACAGATACGCAGTATTTT. The V gene is TRBV7-9, the J gene TRBJ2-3; D is unresolved. Germline V lookup: CDR1 SEHNR, CDR2 FQNEAQ (reference sequence). Between the trimmed V and J ends, which lost 1 base and 0 bases, there was a span of 8 bases. This CDR3 comprises 15 residues.

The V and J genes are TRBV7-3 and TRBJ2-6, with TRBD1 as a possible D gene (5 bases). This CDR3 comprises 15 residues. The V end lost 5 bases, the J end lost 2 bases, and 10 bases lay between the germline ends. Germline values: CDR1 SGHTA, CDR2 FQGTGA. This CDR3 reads CASSNRQTGANVLTF. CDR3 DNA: TGTGCCAGCAGCAACCGACAGACTGGGGCCAACGTCCTGACTTTC.

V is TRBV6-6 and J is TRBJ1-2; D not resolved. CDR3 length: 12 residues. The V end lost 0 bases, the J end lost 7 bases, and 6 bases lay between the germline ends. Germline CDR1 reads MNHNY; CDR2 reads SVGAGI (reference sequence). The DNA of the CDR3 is TGTGCCAGCAGTTACTCGTCCGTTGGCTACACCTTC. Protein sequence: CASSYSSVGYTF.

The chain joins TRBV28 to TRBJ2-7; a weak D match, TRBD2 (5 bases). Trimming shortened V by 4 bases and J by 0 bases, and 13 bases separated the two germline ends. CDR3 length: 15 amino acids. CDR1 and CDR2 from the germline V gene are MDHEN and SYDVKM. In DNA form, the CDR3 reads TGTGCCAGCAGTTACTCTAGCACGAGCTCCTACGAGCAGTACTTC. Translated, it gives CASSYSSTSSYEQYF.

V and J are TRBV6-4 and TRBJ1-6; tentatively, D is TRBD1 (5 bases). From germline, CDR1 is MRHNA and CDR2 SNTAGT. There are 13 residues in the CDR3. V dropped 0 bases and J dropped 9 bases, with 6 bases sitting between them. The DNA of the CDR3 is TGTGCCAGCAGTGACTCCAGGGTTTCACCCCTCCACTTT. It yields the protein CASSDSRVSPLHF.

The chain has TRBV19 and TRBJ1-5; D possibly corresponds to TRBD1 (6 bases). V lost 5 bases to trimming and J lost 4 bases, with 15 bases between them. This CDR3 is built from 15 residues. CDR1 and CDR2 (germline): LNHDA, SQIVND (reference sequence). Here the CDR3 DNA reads TGTGCCAGTAGTCGGCCCAGGGGAACAAATCAGCCCCAGCATTTT. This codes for CASSRPRGTNQPQHF.

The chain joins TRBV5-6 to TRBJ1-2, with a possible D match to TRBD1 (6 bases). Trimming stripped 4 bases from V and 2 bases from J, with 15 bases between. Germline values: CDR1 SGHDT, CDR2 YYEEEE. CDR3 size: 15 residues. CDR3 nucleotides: TGTGCCAGCAGCGCTGGACAGACCTACAACTATGGCTACACCTTC. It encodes CASSAGQTYNYGYTF.

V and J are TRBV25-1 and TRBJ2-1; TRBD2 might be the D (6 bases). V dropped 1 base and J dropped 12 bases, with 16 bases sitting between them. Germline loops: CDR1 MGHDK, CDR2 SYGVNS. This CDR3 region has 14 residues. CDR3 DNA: TGTGCCAGCAGTGAATCAGGCGGGGCCTGGGCGCAGTTCTTC. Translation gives CASSESGGAWAQFF.

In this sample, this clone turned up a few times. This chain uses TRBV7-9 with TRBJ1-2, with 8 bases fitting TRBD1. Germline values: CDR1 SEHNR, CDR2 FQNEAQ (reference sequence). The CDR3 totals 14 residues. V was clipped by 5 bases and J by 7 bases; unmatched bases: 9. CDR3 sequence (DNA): TGTGCCAGCAGCCCGACAGGGGAATCTCCTGGCTACACCTTC. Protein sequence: CASSPTGESPGYTF.